This T cell receptor (beta chain) was identified during a study of blood T cell repertoires in COVID-19 (TCRdb year 2020). Describing the broader study: Collaborator samples came from the United States, Italy and Spain and covered acute and convalescent phases of COVID-19. The prospective study material was composed of cDNA or gDNA derived from T cells, B-cell-depleted T cells, or PBMCs. The dataset comprised deeply sampled blood TCRbeta repertoires from subjects exposed to, actively infected with, or recovered from COVID-19. The repertoires were released in a freely available public database meant as a resource for research on the immune response to SARS-CoV-2. The samples were drawn from the first 160 participants of the ongoing ImmuneRACE study and from 1,254 subjects provided by 6 global collaborators. The sample metadata nearly always contained a de-identified subject ID, COVID-19 status, age in years and sex. HLA class I and class II types, where available, came from metadata supplied by the sample provider rather than from assay-based typing.

Samples from volunteer blood donors who had recovered from COVID-19 were contributed by a second Seattle source. The collaborating institutions used their own protocols to collect whole blood in K2EDTA tubes. For TCRbeta analysis, collaborator samples were shipped as frozen whole blood, as isolated PBMCs, or as DNA extracted from either sample type. The germline V gene yields SGHRS for CDR1 and YFSETQ for CDR2. V is cut by 0 bases and J by 5 bases, and the space between the germline ends is 11 bases. Measured from the cysteine to the phenylalanine, the CDR3 is 14 residues long. Only the CDR3 part of the read is kept: 42 bases, read in frame from the first base. TCRbeta CDR3 regions were amplified from genomic DNA by means of the immunoSEQ Assay, a bias-controlled multiplex PCR. In the original analysis: The number of nucleated cells in each sample was estimated from the amplification of reference gene primers within the assay. To quantify the absolute abundance of each unique TCRbeta CDR3 rearrangement, sequence reads were collapsed and filtered. For each sample, productive Simpson clonality was calculated as the square root of Simpson's diversity index across productive rearrangements. As stored in TCRdb, this immuneACCESS dataset retains in-frame rearrangements with V and J assigned. A fraction of the clones does not appear; measured against another copy, unresolved V genes explain less than half of the discrepancy, and the remainder lacks a known reason. From that table come the V and J calls and clone size; the DNA was used to work out D and trimming. The sample contains approximately 200,000 clones, about 87% of them found a single time. About 6% of the sample is in the top ten clones.

Of note for this clone: Its antigen remains undetermined. Base qualities were left out, and no much larger clone turns up one base away.

Study-wide conclusions, independent of this receptor: The amount of clinical and demographic metadata varied by source and participant and was provided uncurated.

The sample consisted of peripheral blood. The sequence joins TRBV5-1 to TRBJ2-5; D gene: possibly TRBD1, on 5 matching bases. The source of this sequence is a man aged 60 to 75 who had recovered from COVID-19. The DNA sequence is as follows: TGCGCCAGCAGCTTGGGGGGCCCTAGGGAGACCCAGTACTTC. Its protein reads: CASSLGGPRETQYF.